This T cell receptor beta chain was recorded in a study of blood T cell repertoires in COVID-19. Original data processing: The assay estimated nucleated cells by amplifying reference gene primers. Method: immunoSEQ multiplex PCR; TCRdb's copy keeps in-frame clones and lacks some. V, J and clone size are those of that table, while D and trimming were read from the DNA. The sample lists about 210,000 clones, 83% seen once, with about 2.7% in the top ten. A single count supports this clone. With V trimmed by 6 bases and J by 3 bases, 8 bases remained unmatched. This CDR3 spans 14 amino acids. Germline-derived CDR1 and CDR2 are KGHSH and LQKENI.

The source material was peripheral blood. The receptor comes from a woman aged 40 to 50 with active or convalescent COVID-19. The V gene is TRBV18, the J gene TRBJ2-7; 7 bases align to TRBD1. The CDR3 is CASSLPGQNYEQYF. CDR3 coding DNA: TGTGCCAGCTCGCTTCCGGGACAGAACTACGAGCAGTACTTC.